The 24 T cell receptor beta chains reported below all come from one sample, sequenced in a study of T cells expressing NK-cell markers. TCRdb reprocessed the 5' RACE reads and stores each CDR3 protein as one record, lacking DNA. This listing includes a few hundred thousand distinct CDR3 sequences. The material sequenced was blood T cells: a sorted CD56 or NKG2C T cell subset, CD4+ or CD8+ T cells, or bulk PBMC T cells (not recorded which). The receptors derive from a man aged 18-75 years in good health.

J is TRBJ1-5 and V is TRBV6-1. Germline-derived CDR1 and CDR2 are MNHNS and SASEGT. The CDR3 runs 15 residues. This chain's CDR3 is CASSEDLGVNQPQHF.

V gene TRBV28 combines with J gene TRBJ2-4; no DNA is available, so the TRBD2 call from TCRdb remains unchecked. Looked up from germline, CDR1 is MDHEN and CDR2 is SYDVKM. This CDR3 is 12 amino acids long. The CDR3 reads CASSGGRGIQYF. Drawing the rest from reference TRBV28 and TRBJ2-4, the complete variable domain is DVKVTQSSRYLVKRTGEKVFLECVQDMDHENMFWYRQDPGLGLRLIYFSYDVKMKEKGDIPEGYSVSREKKERFSLILESASTNQTSMYLCASSGGRGIQYFGAGTRLSVL.

The chain links TRBV5-1 to TRBJ2-1. Germline CDR1 is SGHRS and CDR2 is YFSETQ. The CDR3 has 15 residues. This CDR3 is CASSLPNGLYNEQFF.

The J gene is TRBJ2-1, the V gene TRBV5-1. The germline CDR1 and CDR2 sequences are SGHRS and YFSETQ. The length of the CDR3 is 16 residues. The CDR3 spells CASSLIRSYSYNEQFF.

J is TRBJ2-2 and V is TRBV5-1; TCRdb names TRBD2, which stays unverified in the absence of DNA. Looked up from germline, CDR1 is SGHRS and CDR2 is YFSETQ. The CDR3 has 18 amino acids. The CDR3 loop reads CASSLVTSGGRNTGELFF.

The chain recombines TRBV19 with TRBJ2-3; TCRdb calls TRBD1, which cannot be checked without DNA. The CDR3 loop spans 15 amino acids. Germline V lookup: CDR1 LNHDA, CDR2 SQIVND (reference sequence). The CDR3 loop reads CASSIGQVSPDTQYF.

This chain connects TRBV12-3 or TRBV12-4 to TRBJ1-5; TCRdb returns TRBD1, unconfirmable since there is no DNA. CDR3 size: 15 residues. CDR3 region: CASRETGRVDQPQHF.

The chain has TRBV27 and TRBJ2-7; there is no DNA to check the TCRdb D call of TRBD1. This CDR3 is 15 amino acids long. CDR1 and CDR2 (germline): MNHEY, SMNVEV (reference sequence). The CDR3 loop is CASSSPDRLIHEQYF.

This sequence joins TRBV5-1 and TRBJ1-4; TCRdb lists TRBD1, though no DNA is available to test this call. Germline-derived CDR1 and CDR2 are SGHRS and YFSETQ. The CDR3 runs to 15 residues. The CDR3 sequence is CASSYTSDRNEKLFF.

The chain has TRBV25-1 and TRBJ1-6; TCRdb designates TRBD1, a call that cannot be tested without DNA. The CDR3 sequence is 15 residues long. In germline, CDR1 is MGHDK, CDR2 SYGVNS. The CDR3 is CASSEGQIYNSPLHF. Drawing the rest from reference TRBV25-1 and TRBJ1-6, the complete variable domain is EADIYQTPRYLVIGTGKKITLECSQTMGHDKMYWYQQDPGMELHLIHYSYGVNSTEKGDLSSESTVSRIRTEHFPLTLESARPSHTSQYLCASSEGQIYNSPLHFGNGTRLTVT.

The rearrangement uses TRBV7-8 and TRBJ2-1; with no DNA, the TCRdb D assignment of TRBD1 cannot be verified. The CDR3 consists of 15 residues. Germline V gene sequence: CDR1 SGHVS, CDR2 FQNEAQ. The chain's CDR3 is CASSLAGTGGFEQFF.

This sequence joins TRBV12-3 or TRBV12-4 and TRBJ1-2. This CDR3 contains 15 residues. The chain's CDR3 is CASSLAGFGLYGYTF.

The V call is TRBV5-5, the J call TRBJ2-5; with no DNA, the TCRdb D assignment of TRBD2 cannot be verified. Germline V CDR1 and CDR2: SGHKS, YYEKEE (reference sequence). The CDR3 loop spans 15 amino acids. The CDR3 sequence: CASSLWLADQETQYF.

V and J are TRBV5-1 and TRBJ1-1; there is no DNA to check the TCRdb D call of TRBD1. Germline values: CDR1 SGHRS, CDR2 YFSETQ. The CDR3 extends over 13 amino acids. CDR3 sequence: CASGTGGNTEAFF.

The V and J genes are TRBV7-9 and TRBJ1-6; the TCRdb call, TRBD1, lacks DNA for checking. From germline, CDR1 is SEHNR and CDR2 FQNEAQ (reference sequence). The length of the CDR3 is 15 residues. The CDR3 reads CASSPGRTENSPLHF.

This chain's CDR3 is CASSWGDLGEQFF. The V and J genes are TRBV27 and TRBJ2-1; absent DNA, TCRdb's TRBD2 call cannot be checked. The germline gives CDR1 MNHEY, CDR2 SMNVEV (reference sequence). The CDR3 contains 13 residues.

This chain connects TRBV7-8 to TRBJ2-2; as DNA is missing, the TRBD1 call by TCRdb cannot be tested. In germline, CDR1 is SGHVS, CDR2 FQNEAQ. The CDR3 is made up of 16 amino acids. The chain's CDR3 is CASSLIQGAPVGELFF.

The V gene is TRBV20-1, the J gene TRBJ1-1; TCRdb picks TRBD1, but there is no DNA to check that call. CDR1 and CDR2 (germline): DFQATT, SNEGSKA (reference sequence). This CDR3 spans 13 amino acids. The CDR3 is CSAVRQRNTEAFF.

The chain employs TRBV6-2 or TRBV6-3 and TRBJ1-2; TCRdb's D call, TRBD1, is unchecked because there is no DNA. The CDR3 runs to 14 residues. CDR1 and CDR2 from the germline V gene are MNHEY and SVGEGT. This chain's CDR3 is CASSYSGAGYGYTF.

The chain recombines TRBV28 with TRBJ2-3; TCRdb's D call of TRBD1 is untestable without DNA. This CDR3 spans 17 amino acids. Per the germline V gene, CDR1 is MDHEN and CDR2 is SYDVKM. The CDR3 sequence is CASPPPLTGGRTDTQYF.

The chain is built from TRBV9 and TRBJ1-4; TCRdb names TRBD1, which stays unverified in the absence of DNA. This CDR3 spans 16 amino acids. The V gene's germline CDR1 is SGDLS and CDR2 YYNGEE. This CDR3 reads CASSEKLGQPGEKLFF.

The chain uses TRBV11-2 and TRBJ1-2. The germline V gene has CDR1 SGHAT and CDR2 FQNNGV. CDR3 length equals 15 residues. CDR3 in amino acids: CASSPRGTINYGYTF.

The chain is built from TRBV28 and TRBJ2-1; absent DNA, TCRdb's TRBD2 call cannot be checked. Germline-derived CDR1 and CDR2 are MDHEN and SYDVKM. This CDR3 comprises 17 residues. This chain's CDR3 is CASSPRGPTELNNEQFF.

The chain couples TRBV7-9 to TRBJ2-5. In germline, CDR1 is SEHNR, CDR2 FQNEAQ (reference sequence). CDR3 length: 16 residues. Here the CDR3 reads CASSSLTVSKQETQYF.